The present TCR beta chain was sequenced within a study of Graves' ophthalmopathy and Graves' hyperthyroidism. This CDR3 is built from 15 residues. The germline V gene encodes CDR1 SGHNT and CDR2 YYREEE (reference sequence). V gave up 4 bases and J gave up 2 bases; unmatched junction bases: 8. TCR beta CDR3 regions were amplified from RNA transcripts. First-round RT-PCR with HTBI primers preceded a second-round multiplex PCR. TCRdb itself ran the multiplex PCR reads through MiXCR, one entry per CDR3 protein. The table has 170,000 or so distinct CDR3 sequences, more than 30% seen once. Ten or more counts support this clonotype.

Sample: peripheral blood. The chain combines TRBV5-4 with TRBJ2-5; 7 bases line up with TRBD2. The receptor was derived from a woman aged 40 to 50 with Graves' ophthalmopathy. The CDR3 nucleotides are TGTGCCAGCAGCAGCGGGGTGGGCGTACAAGAGACCCAGTACTTC. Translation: CASSSGVGVQETQYF.